The 27 T cell receptor beta chains given below trace back to one sample, sequenced in a study of OX40 agonist ivuxolimab in advanced cancers. Some clones are missing from TCRdb's copy, which holds only in-frame ones; the method was immunoSEQ multiplex PCR. This repertoire shows 35,000 to 45,000 clones, about 86% found once; its top ten account for 12%. This specimen consisted of CD4+ or CD8+ T cells sorted from blood, obtained in a trial of the OX40 agonist ivuxolimab. The receptor set was obtained from an adult with an advanced solid tumor such as melanoma, head and neck, liver or kidney cancer.

The chain uses TRBV5-6 and TRBJ2-5; D gene ambiguous. CDR1 and CDR2 (germline): SGHDT, YYEEEE. The CDR3 runs to 12 residues. V dropped 1 base and J dropped 4 bases, with 5 bases sitting between them. CDR3 region: CASSLPGETQYF. The CDR3 coding sequence is TGTGCCAGCAGCTTGCCGGGAGAGACCCAGTACTTC.

The rearrangement joins TRBV19 to TRBJ2-1; no reliable D call. The V end lost 5 bases, the J end lost 4 bases, and 6 bases lay between the germline ends. The CDR3 sequence is 12 residues long. Germline CDR1 is LNHDA and CDR2 is SQIVND (reference sequence). The CDR3 coding sequence is TGTGCCAGTAGTTTCGGGTACAATGAGCAGTTCTTC. It encodes CASSFGYNEQFF.

The chain uses TRBV6-4 and TRBJ2-6, with TRBD1 identical over 12 bases. CDR3 length: 18 amino acids. Germline assignment: CDR1 MRHNA and CDR2 SNTAGT. Trimming removed 6 bases from V and 1 base from J; junction bases left unmatched: 7. Here the CDR3 reads CASSQWGQGASGANVLTF. For the CDR3, the DNA is TGTGCCAGCAGCCAATGGGGACAGGGGGCTTCTGGGGCCAACGTCCTGACTTTC.

The CDR3 DNA follows: TGCGCCAGCAGCCGGGCCCCAGGTTCCTACAATGAGCAGTTCTTC. Translated, it gives CASSRAPGSYNEQFF. The chain combines TRBV4-1 with TRBJ2-1; no definite D call. The CDR3 extends over 15 amino acids. Germline loops: CDR1 MGHRA, CDR2 YSYEKL. With 4 bases removed from V and 1 base from J, the gap between germline ends came to 11 bases.

The chain carries TRBV12-5 and TRBJ1-5; D call uncertain. Trimming pared 5 bases from V and 2 bases from J, leaving 4 bases between. The germline V gene has CDR1 LGHNT and CDR2 FRNRAP. The CDR3 spans 12 residues. The CDR3, as DNA: TGTGCTAGTGGTCCGGGCAATCAGCCCCAGCATTTT. This sequence encodes CASGPGNQPQHF.

This clone is medium-sized in the sample. The V and J genes are TRBV7-7 and TRBJ2-7; D is unresolved. The CDR3 sequence is 13 residues long. Germline V gene data show CDR1 as SSHAT and CDR2 as FNYEAQ (reference sequence). V was pared by 1 base and J by 7 bases, with 11 bases between. DNA for the CDR3: TGTGCCAGCAGCTTAGACCCAAATCAGGAGCAGTACTTC. It translates to CASSLDPNQEQYF.

This chain connects TRBV27 to TRBJ2-1; 8 positions match TRBD2. CDR3 length equals 14 residues. Unmatched junction bases numbered 6, after V lost 2 bases and J lost 9 bases. Germline V CDR1 and CDR2: MNHEY, SMNVEV (reference sequence). CDR3 loop: CASSLGSGMTEQFF. CDR3 in DNA: TGTGCCAGCAGTTTAGGTAGCGGGATGACTGAGCAGTTCTTC.

This chain links TRBV5-1 with TRBJ2-1; D is perhaps TRBD2 (6 bases). The CDR3 has 13 amino acids. Trimming shortened V by 10 bases and J by 4 bases, and 15 bases separated the two germline ends. Germline CDR1 SGHRS, CDR2 YFSETQ. The CDR3 reads CACWGDAYNEQFF. CDR3 coding DNA: TGCGCCTGTTGGGGGGACGCTTACAATGAGCAGTTCTTC. The variable domain in full, with the rest retrieved from reference TRBV5-1 and TRBJ2-1, is KAGVTQTPRYLIKTRGQQVTLSCSPISGHRSVSWYQQTPGQGLQFLFEYFSETQRNKGNFPGRFSGRQFSNSRSEMNVSTLELGDSALYLCACWGDAYNEQFFGPGTRLTVL.

The chain combines TRBV7-6 with TRBJ2-7; the D gene could be TRBD1 or TRBD2 (6 bases each). This CDR3 contains 16 residues. Trimming pared 5 bases from V and 4 bases from J, leaving 21 bases between. The germline gives CDR1 SGHVS, CDR2 FNYEAQ. CDR3 protein: CASSPTGTSLVYEQYF. The CDR3 DNA follows: TGTGCCAGCAGCCCCACAGGGACTTCCCTGGTATACGAGCAGTACTTC. Using reference TRBV7-6 and TRBJ2-7 for the parts outside the CDR3, the full variable domain is GAGVSQSPRYKVTKRGQDVALRCDPISGHVSLYWYRQALGQGPEFLTYFNYEAQQDKSGLPNDRFSAERPEGSISTLTIQRTEQRDSAMYRCASSPTGTSLVYEQYFGPGTRLTVT.

The chain employs TRBV13 and TRBJ2-7; 11 bases are a match to TRBD2. The CDR3 spans 17 residues. Germline V CDR1 and CDR2: PRHDT, FYEKMQ (reference sequence). V was clipped by 4 bases and J by 3 bases; unmatched bases: 11. CDR3 loop: CASSSAAGTSGLYEQYF. The CDR3 DNA reads TGTGCCAGCAGCTCCGCCGCAGGGACTAGCGGCCTCTACGAGCAGTACTTC.

CDR3 in amino acids: CASREPGFSGNQPQHF. CDR3 DNA: TGTGCCAGCAGAGAACCGGGCTTTAGTGGCAATCAGCCCCAGCATTTT. The chain combines TRBV6-1 with TRBJ1-5; unclear D gene. Germline lookup yields CDR1 MNHNS and CDR2 SASEGT. Trimming cost V 6 bases and J 2 bases, with 17 bases left between them. The CDR3 length is 16 residues.

This clone appeared once. The chain employs TRBV4-3 and TRBJ2-1; TRBD1 matches at 7 bases. CDR3 size: 15 residues. Germline values: CDR1 LGHNA, CDR2 YSLEER. V lost 0 bases, J lost 7 bases, and 6 bases stayed unmatched. The CDR3 reads CASSQDSGTANEQFF. Written as DNA, the CDR3 is TGCGCCAGCAGCCAAGATTCCGGGACAGCGAATGAGCAGTTCTTC.

In nucleotides, the CDR3 is TGTGCCAGTAGTATAGGTCTGGGGGCGTTTGATGAGCAGTTCTTC. This codes for CASSIGLGAFDEQFF. The chain employs TRBV19 and TRBJ2-1; TRBD1 is a possible D gene (6 bases). V gave up 1 base and J gave up 8 bases, with 15 bases separating them. The CDR3 loop spans 15 amino acids. Germline CDR1 is LNHDA and CDR2 is SQIVND (reference sequence).

This chain connects TRBV4-1 to TRBJ2-7, with TRBD1 as a possible D gene (5 bases). CDR1 and CDR2 (germline): MGHRA, YSYEKL. Trimming pared 0 bases from V and 2 bases from J, leaving 8 bases between. This CDR3 has 14 amino acids. This CDR3 reads CASSQDSDTYEQYF. DNA of the CDR3: TGCGCCAGCAGCCAAGATTCGGACACCTACGAGCAGTACTTC.

This clone was seen a handful of times. The J gene is TRBJ1-1, the V gene TRBV12-1; the D call in the table, TRBD1, was not verified against the DNA. TRBV12-1 counts as a pseudogene. The CDR3 runs 9 residues. The CDR3 region has the DNA TGTGCCAGCCACAGAGAAGCTTTCTTT. It specifies CASHREAFF.

This rearrangement joins TRBV11-2 to TRBJ1-6, with no clear D. The V end lost 5 bases, the J end lost 7 bases, and 6 bases lay between the germline ends. This CDR3 is 12 amino acids long. Per germline, CDR1 SGHAT and CDR2 FQNNGV. The CDR3: CASSPGNSPLHF. CDR3 coding DNA: TGTGCCAGCAGCCCTGGGAATTCACCCCTCCACTTT. Variable domain in full (rest from reference TRBV11-2 and TRBJ1-6): EAGVAQSPRYKIIEKRQSVAFWCNPISGHATLYWYQQILGQGPKLLIQFQNNGVVDDSQLPKDRFSAERLKGVDSTLKIQPAKLEDSAVYLCASSPGNSPLHFGNGTRLTVT.

This sequence joins TRBV9 and TRBJ1-2; D unresolved. In germline, CDR1 is SGDLS, CDR2 YYNGEE. The CDR3 is made up of 15 amino acids. V lost 0 bases and J lost 7, with 16 bases in between. The CDR3 DNA sequence: TGTGCCAGCAGCGTAGTGGGGAGCGGGGTTTTTGGCTACACCTTC. Translated: CASSVVGSGVFGYTF.

This clone came up once. V usage is TRBV7-9 and J usage is TRBJ1-1; 7 nucleotides line up with TRBD1. The trim removed 5 bases at V and 0 bases at J, leaving 6 bases unmatched. Germline V gene sequence: CDR1 SEHNR, CDR2 FQNEAQ (reference sequence). The CDR3 has 15 residues. Here the CDR3 reads CASSAVQGLNTEAFF. The CDR3 region has the DNA TGTGCCAGCAGCGCAGTACAGGGGCTGAACACTGAAGCTTTCTTT. Complete variable domain (other parts from reference TRBV7-9 and TRBJ1-1): DTGVSQNPRHKITKRGQNVTFRCDPISEHNRLYWYRQTLGQGPEFLTYFQNEAQLEKSRLLSDRFSAERPKGSFSTLEIQRTEQGDSAMYLCASSAVQGLNTEAFFGQGTRLTVV.

This clone has only a few counts. The genes are TRBV7-9 and TRBJ1-1, with TRBD1 matching 7 bases. V lost 6 bases and J lost 3; bases outside the gene matches: 1. CDR3 length: 12 residues. Germline V gene data show CDR1 as SEHNR and CDR2 as FQNEAQ (reference sequence). The CDR3 loop is CASRDRYTEAFF. Here the CDR3 DNA reads TGTGCCAGCAGGGACAGGTACACTGAAGCTTTCTTT.

The rearrangement links TRBV30 to TRBJ1-5; D uncertain. The CDR3 extends over 13 amino acids. The germline gives CDR1 GTSNPN, CDR2 SVGIG (reference sequence). V lost 0 bases and J 8 bases, leaving 11 bases between the germline ends. The CDR3 sequence is CAWSVQGNEPQHF. Here the CDR3 DNA reads TGTGCCTGGAGTGTACAAGGAAACGAGCCCCAGCATTTT.

This clone was found a few times. The V gene is TRBV5-3, the J gene TRBJ1-1, with a tentative D call TRBD1 (5 bases). TRBV5-3 is an open reading frame whose function is uncertain. Trimming stripped 2 bases from V and 0 bases from J, with 11 bases between. The CDR3 length is 15 residues. The CDR3 protein is CARSLGGALNTEAFF. CDR3 sequence (DNA): TGTGCCAGAAGCTTAGGTGGGGCATTGAACACTGAAGCTTTCTTT.

The chain joins TRBV27 to TRBJ2-7, with D unclear. CDR3 length: 15 amino acids. Trimming removed 2 bases from V and 0 bases from J, with 11 bases in between. CDR1 and CDR2 from the germline V gene are MNHEY and SMNVEV (reference sequence). The CDR3 DNA follows: TGTGCCAGCAGTTTAAAAGGGTCGAGCTCCTACGAGCAGTACTTC. This codes for CASSLKGSSSYEQYF.

This clone was seen many times. The genes are TRBV4-1 and TRBJ1-5; 8 bases match TRBD1. The V gene end was trimmed by 3 bases and the J gene end by 5 bases; junction bases not matched to a gene: 3. The germline CDR1 and CDR2 sequences are MGHRA and YSYEKL. The CDR3 extends over 14 amino acids. CDR3 sequence reads: CASSHGQGDQPQHF. The CDR3 nucleotides read TGCGCCAGCAGCCACGGACAGGGTGATCAGCCCCAGCATTTT.

V is TRBV27 and J is TRBJ2-3; no reliable D call. Germline assignment: CDR1 MNHEY and CDR2 SMNVEV (reference sequence). The ends were cut back, 2 bases at V and 0 bases at J, with 15 bases in the middle. The CDR3 is made up of 17 amino acids. This CDR3 reads CASSLQRAVRSTDTQYF. Written as DNA, the CDR3 is TGTGCCAGCAGTTTACAAAGGGCAGTCCGTAGCACAGATACGCAGTATTTT.

The rearrangement links TRBV9 to TRBJ2-7; the D is unclear. V lost 3 bases and J 4 bases, leaving 17 bases between the germline ends. The CDR3 spans 15 residues. Germline values: CDR1 SGDLS, CDR2 YYNGEE. Here the CDR3 reads CASSAPGGPSYEQYF. In nucleotides, the CDR3 is TGTGCCAGCAGCGCCCCAGGTGGGCCGTCTTACGAGCAGTACTTC.

The J gene is TRBJ2-1, the V gene TRBV4-1; 8 nucleotides match TRBD2. CDR3 length equals 17 residues. Germline trimming cut 0 bases from V and 5 bases from J; bases unmatched to any gene: 9. Looked up from germline, CDR1 is MGHRA and CDR2 is YSYEKL. This CDR3 reads CASSQDTSGLLDNEQFF. The CDR3 DNA sequence: TGCGCCAGCAGCCAAGACACTAGCGGACTACTAGACAATGAGCAGTTCTTC.

This clone occurred a few times. The chain is built from TRBV5-4 and TRBJ1-6; D gene uncertain. V was trimmed by 3 bases and J by 9 bases, leaving 13 bases between them. Germline V gene sequence: CDR1 SGHNT, CDR2 YYREEE (reference sequence). The CDR3 runs 14 residues. The CDR3 sequence is CASSSDPGGSPLHF. CDR3 sequence (DNA): TGTGCCAGCAGCTCGGACCCAGGCGGTTCACCCCTCCACTTT.